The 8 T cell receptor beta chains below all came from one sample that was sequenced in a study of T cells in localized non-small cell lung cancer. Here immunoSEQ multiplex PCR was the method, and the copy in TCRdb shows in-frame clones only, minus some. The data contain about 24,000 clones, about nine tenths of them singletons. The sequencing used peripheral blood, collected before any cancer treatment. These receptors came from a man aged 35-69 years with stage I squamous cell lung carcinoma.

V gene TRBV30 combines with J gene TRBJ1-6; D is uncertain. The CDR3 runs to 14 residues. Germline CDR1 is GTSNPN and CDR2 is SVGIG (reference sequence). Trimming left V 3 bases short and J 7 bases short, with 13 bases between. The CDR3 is CAWSRAGENSPLHF. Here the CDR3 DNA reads TGTGCCTGGAGCCGGGCCGGGGAAAATTCACCCCTCCACTTT.

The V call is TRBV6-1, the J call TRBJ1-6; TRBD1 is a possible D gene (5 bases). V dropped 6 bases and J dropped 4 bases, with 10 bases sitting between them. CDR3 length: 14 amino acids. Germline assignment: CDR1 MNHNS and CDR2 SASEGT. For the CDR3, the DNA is TGTGCCAGCAGGATGGAGGGGTATAATTCACCCCTCCACTTT. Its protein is CASRMEGYNSPLHF.

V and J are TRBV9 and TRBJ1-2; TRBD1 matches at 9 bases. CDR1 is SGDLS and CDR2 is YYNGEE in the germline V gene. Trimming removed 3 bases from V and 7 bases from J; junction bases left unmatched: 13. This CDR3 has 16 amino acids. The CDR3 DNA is TGTGCCAGCAGCGACACCGGGACAGGGCACGGGGGTGGCTACACCTTC. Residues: CASSDTGTGHGGGYTF.

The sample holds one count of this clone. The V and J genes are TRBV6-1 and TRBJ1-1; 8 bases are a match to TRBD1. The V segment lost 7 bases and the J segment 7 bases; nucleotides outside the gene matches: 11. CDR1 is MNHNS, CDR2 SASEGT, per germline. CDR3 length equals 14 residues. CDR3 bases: TGTGCCAGCACCCCAGGACGGACAGGGATTGAAGCTTTCTTT. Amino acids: CASTPGRTGIEAFF.

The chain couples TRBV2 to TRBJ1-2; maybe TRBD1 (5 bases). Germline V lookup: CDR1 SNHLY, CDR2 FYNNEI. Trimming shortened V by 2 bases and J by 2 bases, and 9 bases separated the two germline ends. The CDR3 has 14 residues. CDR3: CASSERGLNYGYTF. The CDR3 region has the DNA TGTGCCAGCAGTGAACGGGGACTAAACTATGGCTACACCTTC.

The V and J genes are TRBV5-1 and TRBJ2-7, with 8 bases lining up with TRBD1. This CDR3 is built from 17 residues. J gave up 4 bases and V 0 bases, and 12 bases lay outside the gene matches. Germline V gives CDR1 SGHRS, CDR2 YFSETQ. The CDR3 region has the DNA TGCGCCAGCAGCTTGGTCCTAACCCGGGACAGGTTTTACGAGCAGTACTTC. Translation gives CASSLVLTRDRFYEQYF.

The CDR3 spells CASARGSYEQYF. In DNA form, the CDR3 reads TGTGCCAGCGCCAGGGGATCCTACGAGCAGTACTTC. V usage is TRBV7-9 and J usage is TRBJ2-7; D is possibly TRBD1 (6 bases). Trimming left V 8 bases short and J 1 base short, with 9 bases between. This CDR3 contains 12 residues. Germline CDR1 and CDR2: SEHNR and FQNEAQ (reference sequence).

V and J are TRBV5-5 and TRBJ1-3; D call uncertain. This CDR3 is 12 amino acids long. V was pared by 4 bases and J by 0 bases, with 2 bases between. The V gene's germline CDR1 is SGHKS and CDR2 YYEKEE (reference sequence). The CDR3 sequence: CASSPSGNTIYF. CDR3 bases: TGTGCCAGCAGCCCCTCTGGAAACACCATATATTTT.